This TCR beta chain was retrieved from a study of CD8+CD57+ T cells in acquired aplastic anemia. Patients chosen for sequencing had shown CD8+CD57+ cell expansion by flow cytometry. According to the study, genomic DNA was the template for TCR beta VDJ and CDR3 profiling. TCRdb independently ran MiXCR on the reads; one entry per CDR3 protein. Altogether 250,000 to 350,000 distinct CDR3 sequences are present, approximately 58% being singletons, with the ten largest covering around 1.3%. The TCR originated in a human donor with aplastic anemia. The specimen sequenced was sorted CD4+, CD8+, or CD8+CD57+ T cells (not recorded which) from PBMCs.

CDR3 DNA sequence: TGTGCCAGCAGCTTATCAGGGAGAGACTATGGCTACACCTTC. The encoded protein is CASSLSGRDYGYTF. The chain joins TRBV7-9 to TRBJ1-2; a possible D gene is TRBD1 (5 bases). Germline CDR1 reads SEHNR; CDR2 reads FQNEAQ (reference sequence). The V gene lost 2 bases and the J gene lost 3 bases, with 10 bases spanning the gap. The CDR3 loop spans 14 amino acids.